This is a list of T cell receptor beta chains from one sample in a study of T-cell memory formation after mild COVID-19. TCRdb itself ran the 5' RACE reads through MiXCR, one entry per CDR3 protein. This table holds around 300,000 distinct CDR3 sequences, about a sixth found once. Sequencing input: PBMCs or a T cell subset sorted from them (not recorded which). The receptors originated from a man aged 18 to 30 who had mild COVID-19 (a few samples of this study predate the infection). Cell type and time point are not known. The CDR3 runs from the conserved cysteine through the conserved F or W. Fields, in order: V gene, clone size, J gene, D gene, CDR3 DNA, CDR3 protein. D genes are given only for firm matches. Not all rows give a size; the values are once, few, many and, for expanded clones, a class.

>TRBV12-3/TRBV12-4|few|TRBJ2-6|NA
TGTGCCAGCAGTTTGTTGGCAGGGACAACTGGGGCCAACGTCCTGACTTTC
CASSLLAGTTGANVLTF
>TRBV12-3/TRBV12-4|NA|TRBJ2-7|TRBD1
TGTGCCAGCAGCGTAACGGGACAGGAACAATACTTC
CASSVTGQEQYF
>TRBV7-9|few|TRBJ2-1|NA
TGTGCCAGCAGCAATGACATTGAGCAGTTCTTC
CASSNDIEQFF
>TRBV6-6|NA|TRBJ2-5|TRBD1
TGTGCCAGCAGCCTACAGGGGATTCGTGAGACCCAGTACTTC
CASSLQGIRETQYF
>TRBV7-2|NA|TRBJ2-5|NA
TGTGCCAGCAGCTTAACACAGCAAGAGACCCAGTACTTC
CASSLTQQETQYF
>TRBV7-2|few|TRBJ1-6|NA
TGTGCCAGCAGCCCCTGGGGGAGGGGAAGAGATAATTCACCCCTCCACTTT
CASSPWGRGRDNSPLHF
>TRBV6-2/TRBV6-3|few|TRBJ2-6|NA
TGTGCCAGCAGGACAAGCTCTGGGGCCAACGTCCTGACTTTC
CASRTSSGANVLTF
>TRBV10-3|few|TRBJ2-7|TRBD2
TGTGCCATCAGGACTAGCGGGGGGGTATACGAGCAGTACTTC
CAIRTSGGVYEQYF
>TRBV20-1|few|TRBJ1-2|NA
TGCAGTGCTAGAGACGGTACAGGAATCGGGCGCTATGGCTACACCTTC
CSARDGTGIGRYGYTF
>TRBV11-2|few|TRBJ1-1|NA
TGTGCCAGCAGCTTTCGAAAACAGGGCGAGGTTCACACTGAAGCTTTCTTT
CASSFRKQGEVHTEAFF
>TRBV6-2/TRBV6-3|many|TRBJ2-1|NA
TGTGCCAGCAGCCGGCGAGCGGCCCATGAGCAGTTCTTC
CASSRRAAHEQFF
>TRBV30|few|TRBJ2-3|NA
TGTGCCGGGGACACCCGGCGGACGCAGTATTTT
CAGDTRRTQYF
>TRBV28|NA|TRBJ1-1|NA
TGTGCCAGCACCCAAGGGGTGACCACTGAAGCTTTCTTT
CASTQGVTTEAFF
>TRBV7-3|few|TRBJ1-1|NA
TGTGCCAGCAGCTCCGGGGACGACACTGAAGCTTTCTTT
CASSSGDDTEAFF
>TRBV18|NA|TRBJ1-5|NA
TGTGCCAGCTCACGCGGAGAGAGCAATCAGCCCCAGCATTTT
CASSRGESNQPQHF
>TRBV7-2|few|TRBJ2-3|NA
TGTGCCAGCAGAAAACAGGTGGCAGATACGCAGTATTTT
CASRKQVADTQYF
>TRBV6-5|few|TRBJ1-1|NA
TGTGCCAGCAGTTACTCGAAAGGGGGGGGGACTGAAGCTTTCTTT
CASSYSKGGGTEAFF
>TRBV6-2/TRBV6-3|many|TRBJ2-3|TRBD2
TGTGCCAGCAGTCTAGCGGGGGGGCCGACAGATACGCAGTATTTT
CASSLAGGPTDTQYF
>TRBV5-1|few|TRBJ1-1|NA
TGCGCCAGCAGCTTCGGGGGCGATGGCACTGAAGCTTTCTTT
CASSFGGDGTEAFF
>TRBV5-1|few|TRBJ2-1|TRBD2
TGCGCCAGCAGCGCATCCTTAGCGGGGGCTTATAATGAGCAGTTCTTC
CASSASLAGAYNEQFF
>TRBV30|NA|TRBJ1-2|NA
TGTGCCGGCCGGACAAACGATTGCTACACCTTC
CAGRTNDCYTF
>TRBV14|many|TRBJ1-2|NA
TGTGCCAGCAGCCGGGGGTCATATGGCTACACCTTC
CASSRGSYGYTF
>TRBV20-1|few|TRBJ2-1|TRBD1
TGCAGTGCGCGGACAGGGGGCTTGCCGTACAATGAGCAGTTCTTC
CSARTGGLPYNEQFF
>TRBV12-3/TRBV12-4|few|TRBJ1-1|NA
TGTGCCAGCAGTTCCTCGGACACCAACACTGAAGCTTTCTTT
CASSSSDTNTEAFF
>TRBV5-1|many|TRBJ2-7|NA
TGCGCCAGCAGCTTGCCAGGGGCCCACGAGCAGTACTTC
CASSLPGAHEQYF
>TRBV10-3|NA|TRBJ1-3|TRBD1
TGTGCCATCAGTGAGGGACAGGGGCCCTCTGGAAACACCATATATTTT
CAISEGQGPSGNTIYF
>TRBV5-1|NA|TRBJ1-2|NA
TGCGCCAGCAGCTTGACAGGGTCTGTTGACGGCTACACCTTC
CASSLTGSVDGYTF
>TRBV12-3/TRBV12-4|NA|TRBJ1-4|TRBD1
TGTGCCAGCAGGGAACCGGGACAGGGGAGTGAAAAACTGTTTTTT
CASREPGQGSEKLFF
>TRBV5-1|few|TRBJ1-6|NA
TGCGCCAGCAGCTTGTTTTCAGGGGTTAATTCACCCCTCCACTTT
CASSLFSGVNSPLHF
>TRBV12-3/TRBV12-4|few|TRBJ2-3|TRBD1
TGTGCCAGCAGTCCCTATGGACAGGGGGACACAGATACGCAGTATTTT
CASSPYGQGDTDTQYF
>TRBV2|NA|TRBJ1-2|NA
TGTGCCAGCAGTGAAGGGTCCGGGGGCTATGGCTACACCTTC
CASSEGSGGYGYTF
>TRBV12-3/TRBV12-4|many|TRBJ2-5|NA
TGTGCCAGCAGCTTACGGCCAGGACGCCAAGAGACCCAGTACTTC
CASSLRPGRQETQYF
>TRBV7-9|few|TRBJ2-7|TRBD2
TGTGCCAGCAGCTTCGCGGGGGGTGCCTACGAGCAGTACTTC
CASSFAGGAYEQYF
>TRBV4-3|few|TRBJ1-6|NA
TGCGCCAGCAGCCAGAGACAGAGTCCCAATTCACCCCTCCACTTT
CASSQRQSPNSPLHF
>TRBV7-9|few|TRBJ1-2|NA
TGTGCCAGCAGCCTGGGGGAAGGGAGTCGCTATGGCTACACCTTC
CASSLGEGSRYGYTF
>TRBV6-2/TRBV6-3|NA|TRBJ2-3|NA
TGTGCCAGCAGTCCCCGTGATATTAGCACAAACACAGATACGCAGTATTTT
CASSPRDISTNTDTQYF
>TRBV7-3|NA|TRBJ2-5|TRBD2
TGTGCCAGCAGCTTAGCGGGGGGTACCGGACAAACCCAGTACTTC
CASSLAGGTGQTQYF
>TRBV7-9|NA|TRBJ2-2|TRBD1
TGTGCCAGCAGCATAAAGTTGGGACAGCCAAACACCGGGGAGCTGTTTTTT
CASSIKLGQPNTGELFF
>TRBV20-1|NA|TRBJ2-3|NA
TGCAGTGCTAGGCGGGGGTCAGGGGGCCCCGCCACAGATACGCAGTATTTT
CSARRGSGGPATDTQYF
>TRBV10-2|NA|TRBJ1-6|NA
TGCGCCAGCAGTGAGAAGGGGAATTCACCCCTCCACTTT
CASSEKGNSPLHF
>TRBV4-3|NA|TRBJ2-6|NA
TGCGCCAGCAGCCAAGTTCCAGGAGCCAACGTCCTGACTTTC
CASSQVPGANVLTF
>TRBV7-8|few|TRBJ2-7|TRBD2
TGTGCCAGCAGCCTTACTAGCGGGGGGGTTAGCTCCTACGAGCAGTACTTC
CASSLTSGGVSSYEQYF
>TRBV6-5|NA|TRBJ2-1|NA
TGTGCCAGCAGCGGAGGGAGCAGGGCTACTAGGAATGAGCAGTTCTTC
CASSGGSRATRNEQFF
>TRBV28|NA|TRBJ1-6|TRBD1
TGTGCCAGCAGTCTCCGGACAGGGGATAATTCACCCCTCCACTTT
CASSLRTGDNSPLHF
>TRBV2|NA|TRBJ2-5|NA
TGTGCCAGCATCAAAGGGGTGGAGACCCAGTACTTC
CASIKGVETQYF
>TRBV6-2/TRBV6-3|NA|TRBJ1-5|TRBD1
TGTGCCAGCATCCGGGACAGGGATAATCAGCCCCAGCATTTT
CASIRDRDNQPQHF
>TRBV11-2|few|TRBJ2-7|NA
TGTGCCAGCAGCCCCATTTCCCGGCGGGGCTCCTACGAGCAGTACTTC
CASSPISRRGSYEQYF
>TRBV12-3/TRBV12-4|many|TRBJ2-1|NA
TGTGCCAGCAGTCGGGGGCACGAGCAGTTCTTC
CASSRGHEQFF
>TRBV27|NA|TRBJ2-1|NA
TGTGCCAGCAAAACGGAATACAATGAGCAGTTCTTC
CASKTEYNEQFF
>TRBV21-1|few|TRBJ1-3|NA
TGTGCCAGCAGCACCTTCGGAAACACCATATATTTT
CASSTFGNTIYF
>TRBV7-6|NA|TRBJ1-1|NA
TGTGCCAGCAGCTCACAGGAAACGGGCACTGAAGCTTTCTTT
CASSSQETGTEAFF
>TRBV3-1|NA|TRBJ2-1|TRBD2
TGTGCCAGCAGCCAAGGGGTCGGGGGGGCCGCTGAGCAGTTCTTC
CASSQGVGGAAEQFF
>TRBV10-3|many|TRBJ2-7|NA
TGTGCCGTAGGAGACACGAACTACGAGCAGTACTTC
CAVGDTNYEQYF
>TRBV4-3|many|TRBJ2-1|NA
TGCGCCAGCAGCCAAGAGGGCTACTGGGCCTCCTACAATGAGCAGTTCTTC
CASSQEGYWASYNEQFF
>TRBV5-6|many|TRBJ2-1|NA
TGTGCCAGCAGCTTAGTGACAACTGACAATGAGCAGTTCTTC
CASSLVTTDNEQFF
>TRBV7-2|NA|TRBJ2-5|TRBD1
TGTGCCAGCAGCTTAGAACAGGGGGAGACCCAGTACTTC
CASSLEQGETQYF